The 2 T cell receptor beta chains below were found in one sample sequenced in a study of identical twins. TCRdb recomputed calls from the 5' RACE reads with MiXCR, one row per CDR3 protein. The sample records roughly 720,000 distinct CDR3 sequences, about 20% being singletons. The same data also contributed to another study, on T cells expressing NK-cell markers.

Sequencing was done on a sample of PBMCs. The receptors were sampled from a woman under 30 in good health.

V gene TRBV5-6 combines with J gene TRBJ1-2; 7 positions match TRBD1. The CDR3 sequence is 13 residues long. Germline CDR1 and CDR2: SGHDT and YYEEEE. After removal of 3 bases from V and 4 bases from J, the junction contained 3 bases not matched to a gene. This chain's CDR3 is CASSWDRAYGYTF. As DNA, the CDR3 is TGTGCCAGCAGCTGGGACAGAGCCTATGGCTACACCTTC.

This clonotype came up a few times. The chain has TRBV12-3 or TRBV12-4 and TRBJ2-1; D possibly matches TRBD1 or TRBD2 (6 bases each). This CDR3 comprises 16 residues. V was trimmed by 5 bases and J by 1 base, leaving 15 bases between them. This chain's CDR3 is CASSPSRGGSYNEQFF. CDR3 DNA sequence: TGTGCCAGCAGTCCCAGCAGGGGAGGATCCTACAATGAGCAGTTCTTC.